These 17 T cell receptor beta chains were sequenced from one sample in a study of cytomegalovirus exposure and HLA in healthy donors. PCR was performed using 60 Vbeta and 13 Jbeta primers. The data were produced by immunoSEQ multiplex PCR, yet TCRdb's version contains in-frame clones alone and is incomplete. The sample's table shows over 120,000 clones. Sequencing was carried out using PBMCs. Receptor source: a male donor in good health and CMV-seronegative.

The V gene is TRBV9, the J gene TRBJ2-7; D is possibly TRBD1 (6 bases). The CDR3 loop spans 14 amino acids. The germline gives CDR1 SGDLS, CDR2 YYNGEE. V lost 1 base, J lost 2 bases, and 10 bases lay in between. The CDR3 loop is CASSVFSGAYEQYF. The CDR3 DNA sequence: TGTGCCAGCAGCGTATTCTCAGGGGCCTACGAGCAGTACTTC.

The CDR3 nucleotides are TGTGCCAGCAGCCTCCTCACTTACGCTACCTACAATGAGCAGTTCTTC. Its protein is CASSLLTYATYNEQFF. The J gene is TRBJ2-1, the V gene TRBV4-2; D call uncertain. CDR1 is LGHNA and CDR2 is YNFKEQ in the germline V gene. The CDR3 runs 16 residues. V shed 4 bases and J shed 2 bases, with 15 bases lying between them.

V usage is TRBV28 and J usage is TRBJ1-2; D is unresolved. This CDR3 is built from 12 residues. The V end lost 5 bases, the J end lost 2 bases, and 6 bases lay between the germline ends. The V gene's germline CDR1 is MDHEN and CDR2 SYDVKM. The CDR3 loop reads CASSPPNYGYTF. CDR3 nucleotide sequence: TGTGCCAGCAGTCCCCCGAACTATGGCTACACCTTC.

The genes are TRBV9 and TRBJ2-5, with 9 positions matching TRBD1. The CDR3 totals 16 residues. J was trimmed by 2 bases and V by 3 bases; bases with no gene match: 8. Germline V lookup: CDR1 SGDLS, CDR2 YYNGEE. The CDR3 loop is CASSAPGTGMQETQYF. CDR3 sequence (DNA): TGTGCCAGCAGCGCGCCCGGGACAGGGATGCAAGAGACCCAGTACTTC.

The chain links TRBV28 to TRBJ1-2; 7 bases are shared with TRBD1. The V gene end was trimmed by 6 bases and the J gene end by 8 bases; junction bases not matched to a gene: 9. Germline V gives CDR1 MDHEN, CDR2 SYDVKM. The CDR3 consists of 13 residues. Here the CDR3 reads CASSLTGAYGYTF. The DNA of the CDR3 is TGTGCCAGCAGCCTTACAGGGGCCTACGGCTACACCTTC.

V and J are TRBV5-1 and TRBJ1-6; D remains unclear. This CDR3 is 14 amino acids long. Germline CDR1 and CDR2: SGHRS and YFSETQ. The V gene lost 1 base and the J gene lost 8 bases, with 10 bases spanning the gap. The CDR3 DNA reads TGCGCCAGCAGCTTGCCCGGTTCTTATTCACCCCTCCACTTT. Protein: CASSLPGSYSPLHF. The entire variable domain, with the rest obtained from reference TRBV5-1 and TRBJ1-6, is as follows: KAGVTQTPRYLIKTRGQQVTLSCSPISGHRSVSWYQQTPGQGLQFLFEYFSETQRNKGNFPGRFSGRQFSNSRSEMNVSTLELGDSALYLCASSLPGSYSPLHFGNGTRLTVT.

The V call is TRBV30, the J call TRBJ1-1; D is undetermined. The CDR3 has 15 residues. CDR1 and CDR2 from the germline V gene are GTSNPN and SVGIG (reference sequence). The ends were cut back, 5 bases at V and 0 bases at J, with 16 bases in the middle. DNA for the CDR3: TGTGCCTGGGGTCCGGGGAAATCAATGAACACTGAAGCTTTCTTT. Protein sequence: CAWGPGKSMNTEAFF.

This chain uses TRBV6-5 with TRBJ1-2, with a tentative D call TRBD1 (5 bases). CDR1 MNHEY and CDR2 SVGAGI come from the germline V gene. This CDR3 spans 14 amino acids. Trimming shortened V by 2 bases and J by 4 bases, and 11 bases separated the two germline ends. The CDR3 DNA sequence: TGTGCCAGCAGTTACCTCAGGGCCTCCTATGGCTACACCTTC. This translates into CASSYLRASYGYTF.

On this clone itself: At one end the junction does not follow the germline gene, possibly because of a read error. Other DNA sequences of this sample code for an identical CDR3. J is TRBJ2-7 and V is TRBV29-1, with D possibly called TRBD1 or TRBD2 (5 bases each). The CDR3 extends over 13 amino acids. Germline-derived CDR1 and CDR2 are SQVTM and ANQGSEA. In DNA, the CDR3 is TGTAGCGTTGGCCTTGGGCAGGGCTACGAGCAGTACTTC. Translating gives CSVGLGQGYEQYF.

This chain uses TRBV5-6 with TRBJ2-7; 10 bases are shared with TRBD1. The CDR3 is 18 residues long. CDR1 SGHDT and CDR2 YYEEEE come from the germline V gene. The trim removed 5 bases at V and 2 bases at J, leaving 16 bases unmatched. The CDR3 here is CASSCSALTGGKAYEQYF. CDR3 bases: TGTGCCAGCAGTTGCTCCGCATTGACAGGGGGCAAAGCCTACGAGCAGTACTTC.

The V and J genes are TRBV10-3 and TRBJ2-7; TRBD1 aligns across 10 bases. Trimming at V came to 2 bases and at J to 2 bases, leaving 12 bases not matched to a gene. Germline V gene data show CDR1 as ENHRY and CDR2 as SYGVKD. The CDR3 covers 18 residues. The CDR3 sequence is CAISEAGQGGPVAYEQYF. The DNA of the CDR3 is TGTGCCATCAGTGAGGCAGGACAGGGGGGACCTGTCGCCTACGAGCAGTACTTC.

The chain links TRBV28 to TRBJ1-2; TRBD1 matches 8 bases. With 7 bases clipped from V and 4 bases from J, the junction kept 5 bases outside the gene matches. The CDR3 length is 13 residues. Germline CDR1 reads MDHEN; CDR2 reads SYDVKM. The CDR3 nucleotides are TGTGCCAGCAATGGACAGGGAACCTATGGCTACACCTTC. Translated, it gives CASNGQGTYGYTF.

CDR3: CASSGLTGYGEAFF. CDR3 nucleotides: TGCGCCAGCAGCGGATTGACAGGGTACGGGGAAGCTTTCTTT. The chain has TRBV5-1 and TRBJ1-1, with TRBD1 matching over 7 bases. This CDR3 spans 14 amino acids. Per germline, CDR1 SGHRS and CDR2 YFSETQ. V was pared by 4 bases and J by 8 bases, with 11 bases of the junction left unmatched.

The chain recombines TRBV18 with TRBJ2-5, with a possible D match to TRBD2 (5 bases). The CDR3 contains 14 residues. Between the trimmed V and J ends, which lost 0 bases and 2 bases, there was a span of 7 bases. Germline lookup yields CDR1 KGHSH and CDR2 LQKENI. CDR3 sequence reads: CASSPPREQETQYF. The CDR3 nucleotides read TGTGCCAGCTCACCACCGAGGGAACAAGAGACCCAGTACTTC.

V gene TRBV6-5 combines with J gene TRBJ2-5, with D tentatively TRBD1 (5 bases). The end of the DNA fits TRBJ2-7 better, so the J call may be wrong. The CDR3 spans 13 residues. Germline V lookup: CDR1 MNHEY, CDR2 SVGAGI. The CDR3 DNA reads TGTGCCAGCAGTAACTTCCCGACAGACGAGCAGTACTTC. Translation: CASSNFPTDEQYF.

The chain has TRBV7-9 and TRBJ2-3; no definite D call. Germline V gene data show CDR1 as SEHNR and CDR2 as FQNEAQ (reference sequence). V was pared by 1 base and J by 0 bases, with 5 bases between. The CDR3 is 14 amino acids. CDR3 residues: CASSLVASTDTQYF. In nucleotides, the CDR3 is TGTGCCAGCAGCTTAGTTGCGAGCACAGATACGCAGTATTTT.

V gene TRBV6-1 combines with J gene TRBJ1-1, with D perhaps TRBD1 (6 bases). CDR1 MNHNS and CDR2 SASEGT come from the germline V gene. The CDR3 totals 13 residues. Trimming took off 9 bases at V and 0 bases at J, with 11 bases between the two ends. CDR3: CASQTGLNTEAFF. The CDR3 DNA follows: TGTGCCAGTCAGACAGGCTTGAACACTGAAGCTTTCTTT.